This TCR beta chain was identified during a study of blood T cell repertoires in COVID-19. Looking at the study overall: The cDNA or gDNA used as material had been derived from T cells, B-cell-depleted T cells, or PBMCs.

Cohort placement rested on clinical history that participants reported themselves. Germline V lookup: CDR1 SGHDN, CDR2 FVKESK. The V end was cut by 1 base, the J end by 1 base, with 13 bases between. This CDR3 region has 16 residues. Generated by immunoSEQ multiplex PCR, the TCRdb table keeps only in-frame clones and is missing some. Here the sample spans around 250,000 clones, 90% to 95% being singletons. The sequence came from a human donor in a cohort exposed to, infected with or recovered from COVID-19 (not recorded which). The donor label of this sample is uncertain. The sample comprised PBMCs or T cells enriched from blood (not recorded which). The chain uses TRBV14 and TRBJ1-1, with a possible D match to TRBD1 (6 bases). The CDR3 DNA reads as TGTGCCAGCAGCCAAGGGGGGCAGGACTCGAACACTGAAGCTTTCTTT. As protein: CASSQGGQDSNTEAFF.